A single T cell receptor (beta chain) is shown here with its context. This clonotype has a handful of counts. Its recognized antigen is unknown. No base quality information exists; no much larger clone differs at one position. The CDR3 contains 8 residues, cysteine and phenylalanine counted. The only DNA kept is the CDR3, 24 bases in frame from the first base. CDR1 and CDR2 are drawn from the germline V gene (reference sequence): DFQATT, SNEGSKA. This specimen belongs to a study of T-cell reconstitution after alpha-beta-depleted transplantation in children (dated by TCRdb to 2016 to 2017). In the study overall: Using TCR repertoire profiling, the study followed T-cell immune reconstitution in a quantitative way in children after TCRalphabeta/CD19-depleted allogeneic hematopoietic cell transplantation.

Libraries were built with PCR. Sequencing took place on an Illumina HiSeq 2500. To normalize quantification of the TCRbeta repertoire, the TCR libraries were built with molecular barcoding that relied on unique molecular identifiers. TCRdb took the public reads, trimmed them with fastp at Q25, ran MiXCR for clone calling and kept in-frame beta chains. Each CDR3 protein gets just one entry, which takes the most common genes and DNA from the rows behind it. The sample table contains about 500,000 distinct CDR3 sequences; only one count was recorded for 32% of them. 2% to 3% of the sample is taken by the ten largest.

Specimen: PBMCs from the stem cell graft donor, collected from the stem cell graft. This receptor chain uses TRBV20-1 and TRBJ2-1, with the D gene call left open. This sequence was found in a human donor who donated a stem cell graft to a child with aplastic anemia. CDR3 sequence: CSLGYAFF. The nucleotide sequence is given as TGCAGCTTGGGATATGCGTTCTTC.